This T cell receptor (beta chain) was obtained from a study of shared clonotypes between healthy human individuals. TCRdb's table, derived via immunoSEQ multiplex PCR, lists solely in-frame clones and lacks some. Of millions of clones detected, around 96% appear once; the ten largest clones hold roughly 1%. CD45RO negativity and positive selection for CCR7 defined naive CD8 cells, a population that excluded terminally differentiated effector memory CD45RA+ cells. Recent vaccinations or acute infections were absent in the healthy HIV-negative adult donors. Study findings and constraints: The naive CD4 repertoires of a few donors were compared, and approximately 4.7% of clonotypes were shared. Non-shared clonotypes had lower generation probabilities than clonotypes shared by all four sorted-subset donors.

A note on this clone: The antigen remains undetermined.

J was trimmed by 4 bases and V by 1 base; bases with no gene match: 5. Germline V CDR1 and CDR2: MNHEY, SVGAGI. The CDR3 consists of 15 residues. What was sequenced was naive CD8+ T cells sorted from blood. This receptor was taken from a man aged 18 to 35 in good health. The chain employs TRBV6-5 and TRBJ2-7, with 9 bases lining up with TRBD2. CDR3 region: CASSYFSSGVYEQYF. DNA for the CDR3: TGTGCCAGCAGTTACTTTTCTAGCGGGGTTTACGAGCAGTACTTC.